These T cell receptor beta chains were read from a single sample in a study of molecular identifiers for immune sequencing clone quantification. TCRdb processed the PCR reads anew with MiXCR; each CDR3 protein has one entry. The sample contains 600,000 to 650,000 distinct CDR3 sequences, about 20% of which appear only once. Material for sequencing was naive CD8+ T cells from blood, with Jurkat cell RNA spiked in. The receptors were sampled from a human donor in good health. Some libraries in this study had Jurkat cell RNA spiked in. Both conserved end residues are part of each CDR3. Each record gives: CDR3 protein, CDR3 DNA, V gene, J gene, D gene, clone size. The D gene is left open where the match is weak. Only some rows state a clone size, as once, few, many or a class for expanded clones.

CASSYSLRWLAGGSTDTQYF	TGTGCCAGCAGTTACTCACTTCGTTGGCTAGCGGGGGGAAGCACAGATACGCAGTATTTT	TRBV6-5	TRBJ2-3	TRBD2	many
CASSEGPGSDIQYF	TGTGCCAGCAGTGAGGGGCCAGGTTCCGACATTCAGTACTTC	TRBV2	TRBJ2-4	NA	many
CASSVGWGGSSPLHF	TGTGCCAGCAGCGTGGGGTGGGGGGGATCTTCACCCCTCCACTTT	TRBV9	TRBJ1-6	NA	many
CASSPRAGPSTDTQYF	TGTGCCAGCAGCCCCCGCGCGGGGCCCAGCACAGATACGCAGTATTTT	TRBV7-6	TRBJ2-3	NA	many
CASSLGAGGEQYF	TGTGCCAGCAGCTTAGGAGCCGGTGGCGAGCAGTACTTC	TRBV13	TRBJ2-7	NA	many
CSASQQGGPLYEQYF	TGCAGTGCTAGTCAACAGGGTGGCCCACTCTACGAGCAGTACTTC	TRBV20-1	TRBJ2-7	NA	NA
CASSQDRAGSSYEQYF	TGCGCCAGCAGCCAAGATCGTGCAGGGAGCTCCTACGAGCAGTACTTC	TRBV4-3	TRBJ2-7	NA	many
CASSSAAPSTGELFF	TGTGCCAGCAGCTCAGCCGCCCCGAGCACCGGGGAGCTGTTTTTT	TRBV7-9	TRBJ2-2	NA	many
CASSRSQSGNEKLFF	TGTGCCAGCAGTAGATCTCAAAGCGGGAATGAAAAACTGTTTTTT	TRBV27	TRBJ1-4	NA	many
CASSLLSGTEAFF	TGTGCCAGCAGCTTACTCAGTGGCACTGAAGCTTTCTTT	TRBV13	TRBJ1-1	NA	many
CASGLVTGTGGRNTIYF	TGTGCTAGTGGTTTGGTGACCGGGACAGGGGGCAGAAACACCATATATTTT	TRBV12-5	TRBJ1-3	TRBD1	many
CASSPPSGGVYEQYF	TGTGCCAGCAGCCCGCCTAGCGGGGGGGTGTACGAGCAGTACTTC	TRBV13	TRBJ2-7	TRBD2	NA
CASSDRRGGSGNTIYF	TGTGCCAGCAGTGACCGGCGAGGGGGCTCTGGAAACACCATATATTTT	TRBV2	TRBJ1-3	NA	many
CASSVDTATNEKLFF	TGTGCCAGCAGTGTGGACACCGCAACTAATGAAAAACTGTTTTTT	TRBV28	TRBJ1-4	NA	many
CASSLGQGAYEAFF	TGTGCCAGCAGCCTGGGACAGGGGGCTTATGAAGCTTTCTTT	TRBV5-4	TRBJ1-1	TRBD1	few
CASSLGTDSYNEQFF	TGTGCCAGCAGCCTCGGGACGGACTCCTACAATGAGCAGTTCTTC	TRBV6-5	TRBJ2-1	NA	few
CASSPEVGVADHSQEQYF	TGTGCCAGCAGCCCAGAGGTGGGCGTAGCGGACCATTCTCAGGAGCAGTACTTC	TRBV7-9	TRBJ2-7	NA	few
CASSFLGTDYEQYF	TGTGCCAGCAGTTTTTTGGGCACCGACTACGAGCAGTACTTC	TRBV27	TRBJ2-7	NA	NA
CSAYPSGGHWRNEQFF	TGCAGTGCCTATCCCAGCGGGGGGCATTGGCGGAATGAGCAGTTCTTC	TRBV20-1	TRBJ2-1	TRBD2	NA
CASSDYLEGLGTDTQYF	TGTGCCAGCAGTGACTACCTAGAGGGGCTGGGGACAGATACGCAGTATTTT	TRBV2	TRBJ2-3	NA	NA
CASSYPSIEQFF	TGTGCCAGCAGCTATCCGTCGATTGAGCAGTTCTTC	TRBV28	TRBJ2-1	NA	few
CASSQLQGAGTDTQYF	TGCGCCAGCAGCCAACTACAGGGGGCTGGGACAGATACGCAGTATTTT	TRBV4-3	TRBJ2-3	TRBD1	many
CASSYQAIDTQYF	TGTGCCAGTAGTTACCAGGCAATAGATACGCAGTATTTT	TRBV19	TRBJ2-3	NA	NA
CASSESAGGSYGYTF	TGCGCCAGCAGTGAGTCTGCAGGGGGAAGCTATGGCTACACCTTC	TRBV10-2	TRBJ1-2	TRBD1	NA
CASSPGGIEQYF	TGTGCCAGCAGCCCTGGGGGGATCGAGCAGTACTTC	TRBV7-9	TRBJ2-7	NA	many
CASSISQGYSYEQYF	TGTGCCAGTAGTATCTCTCAGGGCTACTCCTACGAGCAGTACTTC	TRBV19	TRBJ2-7	NA	NA
CASSAEGFSTDTQYF	TGTGCCAGCAGCGCCGAAGGCTTTAGCACAGATACGCAGTATTTT	TRBV9	TRBJ2-3	NA	NA
CASSFDGGETQYF	TGTGCCAGCAGCTTTGACGGGGGAGAGACCCAGTACTTC	TRBV7-9	TRBJ2-5	NA	few
CASSQSIGGQGFNIQYF	TGTGCCAGCAGCCAAAGCATCGGGGGACAGGGATTTAACATTCAGTACTTC	TRBV14	TRBJ2-4	TRBD1	many
CASLGQGDTEAFF	TGTGCCAGCTTGGGACAGGGGGACACTGAAGCTTTCTTT	TRBV6-2/TRBV6-3	TRBJ1-1	TRBD1	many
CASSSGGVGFYEQYF	TGTGCCAGCAGTTCCGGGGGGGTAGGGTTCTACGAGCAGTACTTC	TRBV28	TRBJ2-7	TRBD2	many
CASGPGYGQETQYF	TGTGCTAGTGGTCCCGGTTACGGGCAAGAGACCCAGTACTTC	TRBV12-5	TRBJ2-5	NA	many
CASSPWGGPSTDTQYF	TGTGCCAGCAGCCCCTGGGGCGGTCCGAGCACAGATACGCAGTATTTT	TRBV6-2/TRBV6-3	TRBJ2-3	NA	many
CASSPLGDKNTGELFF	TGTGCCAGCAGTCCTTTAGGAGACAAGAACACCGGGGAGCTGTTTTTT	TRBV2	TRBJ2-2	NA	many
CASSSDRESSYEQYF	TGTGCCAGCAGCTCAGACAGGGAGTCCTCCTACGAGCAGTACTTC	TRBV11-3	TRBJ2-7	TRBD1	NA
CASSFGAGSRGELFF	TGTGCCAGCAGTTTTGGTGCAGGGAGTAGGGGGGAGCTGTTTTTT	TRBV27	TRBJ2-2	NA	few
CASSRLGGEDTEAFF	TGTGCCAGCAGCCGGCTTGGAGGCGAGGACACTGAAGCTTTCTTT	TRBV7-6	TRBJ1-1	NA	many
CASSVPGPSAYNEQFF	TGTGCCAGTAGTGTCCCCGGGCCTAGCGCCTACAATGAGCAGTTCTTC	TRBV19	TRBJ2-1	NA	many
CASSLGGTNYGYTF	TGTGCCAGCAGTTTAGGGGGGACTAACTATGGCTACACCTTC	TRBV12-3/TRBV12-4	TRBJ1-2	NA	many
CASSVQDSSSGANVLTF	TGTGCCAGCAGCGTCCAGGACAGCAGCTCTGGGGCCAACGTCCTGACTTTC	TRBV12-3/TRBV12-4	TRBJ2-6	NA	many
CATSRSRGRTYNSPLHF	TGTGCCACCAGCAGATCCAGGGGGCGGACCTATAATTCACCCCTCCACTTT	TRBV15	TRBJ1-6	TRBD1	many
CASSQASPGHTIYF	TGCGCCAGCAGCCAAGCCTCACCCGGCCACACCATATATTTT	TRBV4-1	TRBJ1-3	NA	NA
CATAGAGSPYEQYF	TGTGCCACGGCCGGTGCAGGGTCCCCCTACGAGCAGTACTTC	TRBV24-1	TRBJ2-7	NA	NA
CASSSRGRSTDTQYF	TGTGCCAGCAGCTCCCGGGGACGAAGCACAGATACGCAGTATTTT	TRBV11-2	TRBJ2-3	NA	many
CAWSPGLDTQYF	TGTGCCTGGAGTCCGGGACTAGATACGCAGTATTTT	TRBV30	TRBJ2-3	NA	many
CASSPSQGSNQPQHF	TGTGCCAGCAGCCCCTCTCAAGGGAGTAATCAGCCCCAGCATTTT	TRBV6-5	TRBJ1-5	NA	many
CASSSRTSYVTDTQYF	TGTGCCAGCAGTTCCCGGACTAGCTATGTTACAGATACGCAGTATTTT	TRBV28	TRBJ2-3	TRBD2	many